This T cell receptor (beta chain) was sequenced during a study of regulatory T cells in long-lasting Graves disease. Study results and caveats: When disease was persistent, TRBV28, TRBJ1-2 and TRBJ2-5 were the favored segments.

Time point defined: newly diagnosed GD, antithyroid drugs for less than 3 months. PBMC RNA served as the TCR library source. This clonotype was observed many times. Its antigen is as yet unknown. Per germline, CDR1 SGHTA and CDR2 FQGNSA. The CDR3 runs 14 residues. V lost 1 base, J lost 2 bases, and 9 bases lay in between. Arm-PCR with iRepertoire HTBI primers amplified the CDR3 regions for these TCR beta libraries. Original processing methods: Gene usage covered some 66 TRBV and 11 to 15 TRBJ segments. One entry per CDR3 protein results from TCRdb running MiXCR on the multiplex PCR reads. The authors' filters were not applied to this entry. Among about 440,000 distinct CDR3 sequences listed, about a sixth were seen once. The data also belong to a second study, concerning T cells in Graves' hyperthyroidism and ophthalmopathy.

This sequence joins TRBV7-2 and TRBJ2-7; unclear D gene. The material was peripheral blood mononuclear cells (PBMCs), obtained at new diagnosis, from a patient treated with antithyroid drugs. The sequence was obtained from a woman aged 25-40 years with Graves disease. The CDR3 reads CASSLEIGPYEQYF. CDR3 nucleotide sequence: TGTGCCAGCAGCTTAGAGATAGGACCCTACGAGCAGTACTTC.